Sequencing of this TCR beta chain was carried out in a study of cytomegalovirus exposure and HLA in healthy donors. PCR employed 60 Vbeta and 13 Jbeta primers. TCRdb keeps only in-frame clones here, not all; method: immunoSEQ multiplex PCR. The table has a few hundred thousand clones, 65% to 85% seen once. V was trimmed by 4 bases and J by 2 bases, leaving 10 bases between them. Germline loops: CDR1 SGHNT, CDR2 YENEEA. The CDR3 consists of 14 residues. Sample: PBMCs. This chain connects TRBV11-3 to TRBJ2-3; D possibly corresponds to TRBD2 (5 bases). The TCR was taken from a woman in her twenties or thirties in good health and CMV-seronegative. CDR3 DNA sequence: TGTGCCAGCAGCTCGGACGGGATCACAGATACGCAGTATTTT. Translation gives CASSSDGITDTQYF.